This T cell receptor beta chain was captured in a study of cytomegalovirus exposure and HLA in healthy donors. PCR primers comprised 60 Vbeta and 13 Jbeta primers. The data were produced by immunoSEQ multiplex PCR, yet TCRdb's version contains in-frame clones alone and is incomplete. The sample includes roughly 98,000 clones, 75% to 80% of them seen just once. Study-wide results and limits: Information on immune exposure was restricted to one variable (CMV serostatus).

The CDR3 is 14 amino acids. Trimming left V 4 bases short and J 1 base short, with 8 bases between. Germline V gene sequence: CDR1 SGHRS, CDR2 YFSETQ. With respect to this clone: As yet, its antigen is unknown.

Sequenced: PBMCs. This sequence joins TRBV5-1 and TRBJ2-2; weak D call: TRBD1 (5 bases). The origin of this receptor is a female donor in good health and CMV-seronegative. CDR3 residues: CASSLTVNTGELFF. The CDR3 bases are TGCGCCAGCAGCCTGACAGTGAACACCGGGGAGCTGTTTTTT.